One and the same sample provided the 17 T cell receptor beta chains below, sequenced in a study of blood T cell repertoires in COVID-19. Produced via immunoSEQ multiplex PCR; TCRdb's table is partial and in-frame only. The table records some 400,000 clones, over 85% of them present only once. The sequenced material came from PBMCs or T cells enriched from blood (not recorded which). The receptor source for this set is a woman aged 30 to 39 who had recovered from COVID-19.

This clone was recorded many times. The chain couples TRBV19 to TRBJ1-5, with 9 bases that match TRBD1. V lost 5 bases, J lost 2 bases, and 4 bases stayed unmatched. The CDR3 is made up of 15 amino acids. Germline V lookup: CDR1 LNHDA, CDR2 SQIVND (reference sequence). The CDR3 DNA reads TGTGCCAGTAGTCGACAGGGGGTAGGCAATCAGCCCCAGCATTTT. The encoded protein is CASSRQGVGNQPQHF.

The rearrangement uses TRBV5-1 and TRBJ2-5; 7 nucleotides agree with TRBD1. Trimming cost V 4 bases and J 1 base; bases outside gene matches: 7. CDR1 is SGHRS and CDR2 is YFSETQ in the germline V gene. This CDR3 has 15 amino acids. CDR3 amino acids: CASSRTSGGQETQYF. In DNA form, the CDR3 reads TGCGCCAGCAGCAGGACCTCAGGGGGCCAAGAGACCCAGTACTTC.

This chain uses TRBV2 with TRBJ2-1; possibly TRBD2 for D (6 bases). The CDR3 spans 15 residues. Germline V gene sequence: CDR1 SNHLY, CDR2 FYNNEI. The V gene lost 4 bases and the J gene lost 0 bases, with 10 bases spanning the gap. The CDR3 nucleotides read TGTGCCAGCAGTGTGGCGGGGATCTCCTACAATGAGCAGTTCTTC. This translates into CASSVAGISYNEQFF.

The genes are TRBV4-3 and TRBJ2-7; D ambiguous. V shed 2 bases and J shed 5 bases, with 16 bases lying between them. This CDR3 is built from 15 residues. Germline loops: CDR1 LGHNA, CDR2 YSLEER. The CDR3 DNA reads as TGCGCCAGCAGCCAATCCTTTCTGAGCCTCAACGAGCAGTACTTC. Translation: CASSQSFLSLNEQYF.

The chain joins TRBV12-3 or TRBV12-4 to TRBJ2-7; D is possibly TRBD1 (6 bases). Trimming cost V 7 bases and J 6 bases, with 13 bases left between them. This CDR3 is 12 amino acids long. CDR3 protein: CASTPGTLEQYF. CDR3 bases: TGTGCCAGCACCCCGGGGACACTCGAGCAGTACTTC.

This clone was seen only a few times. The chain recombines TRBV18 with TRBJ2-1; 9 bases are shared with TRBD2. The CDR3 sequence is 16 residues long. The germline gives CDR1 KGHSH, CDR2 LQKENI. V was clipped by 0 bases and J by 10 bases; unmatched bases: 10. This CDR3 reads CASSPPKRGALKEQFF. The CDR3 region has the DNA TGTGCCAGCTCACCACCGAAGCGGGGGGCCCTTAAGGAGCAGTTCTTC.

The chain carries TRBV7-6 and TRBJ2-1, with 10 nucleotides matching TRBD2. Looked up from germline, CDR1 is SGHVS and CDR2 is FNYEAQ. The CDR3 is 15 residues long. The V gene end was trimmed by 5 bases and the J gene end by 7 bases; junction bases not matched to a gene: 8. CDR3 in DNA: TGTGCCAGCAGCCTACGGACTAGCGGTCGAAATGAGCAGTTCTTC. This encodes CASSLRTSGRNEQFF.

The chain combines TRBV15 with TRBJ1-5; perhaps TRBD1 as D (5 bases). Trimming removed 3 bases at V and 4 bases at J, with 13 bases between. The CDR3 is made up of 15 amino acids. Looked up from germline, CDR1 is LNHNV and CDR2 is YYDKDF (reference sequence). The CDR3 DNA sequence: TGTGCCACCAGCAGGGCGGGGACGGCGAATCAGCCCCAGCATTTT. It codes for CATSRAGTANQPQHF.

V is TRBV27 and J is TRBJ1-2; no reliable D call. Germline V gene lookup returns CDR1 MNHEY and CDR2 SMNVEV (reference sequence). Trimming pared 2 bases from V and 4 bases from J, leaving 11 bases between. This CDR3 comprises 14 residues. The CDR3 nucleotides read TGTGCCAGCAGTTTAAGCCCCGGGATCTATGGCTACACCTTC. As protein: CASSLSPGIYGYTF.

The chain uses TRBV5-5 and TRBJ1-1, with D maybe TRBD1 (6 bases). V was clipped by 1 base and J by 1 base, with 8 bases between them. This CDR3 comprises 14 residues. Germline lookup yields CDR1 SGHKS and CDR2 YYEKEE (reference sequence). Here the CDR3 reads CASSLSRGNTEAFF. The CDR3 DNA reads TGTGCCAGCAGCTTGAGCAGGGGGAACACTGAAGCTTTCTTT.

The chain uses TRBV7-2 and TRBJ2-1; 9 nucleotides line up with TRBD1. The V segment lost 5 bases and the J segment 6 bases; nucleotides outside the gene matches: 11. Per the germline V gene, CDR1 is SGHTA and CDR2 is FQGNSA. The CDR3 runs to 16 residues. The CDR3 DNA follows: TGTGCCAGCAGCATACCCCGGGACAGGGTTCTCAATGAGCAGTTCTTC. This translates into CASSIPRDRVLNEQFF. The full variable domain, its missing parts supplied by reference TRBV7-2 and TRBJ2-1, is GAGVSQSPSNKVTEKGKDVELRCDPISGHTALYWYRQSLGQGLEFLIYFQGNSAPDKSGLPSDRFSAERTGGSVSTLTIQRTQQEDSAVYLCASSIPRDRVLNEQFFGPGTRLTVL.

This chain uses TRBV5-3 with TRBJ1-5; maybe TRBD1 (6 bases). TRBV5-3 is placed among ORFs of uncertain function. The length of the CDR3 is 15 residues. Trimming shortened V by 3 bases and J by 0 bases, and 10 bases separated the two germline ends. Written as DNA, the CDR3 is TGTGCCAGAAGCTGGGCAGGGGATAGCAATCAGCCCCAGCATTTT. It translates to CARSWAGDSNQPQHF.

This clone was picked up a small number of times. The chain recombines TRBV6-6 with TRBJ2-7, with D possibly being TRBD1 (6 bases). The CDR3 runs to 13 residues. V lost 4 bases, J lost 4 bases, and 11 bases lay in between. The germline CDR1 and CDR2 sequences are MNHNY and SVGAGI (reference sequence). CDR3 in amino acids: CASSFLDRYEQYF. The CDR3 bases are TGTGCCAGCAGTTTCCTCGACAGGTACGAGCAGTACTTC.

The gene calls are TRBV5-1 and TRBJ1-2; 7 bases align to TRBD1. Germline V gene lookup returns CDR1 SGHRS and CDR2 YFSETQ. The CDR3 contains 15 residues. J lost 7 bases, V lost 4 bases, and 13 bases had no gene match. In DNA, the CDR3 is TGCGCCAGCAGCGCAGGGGACAGTGGTATAATTGGCTACACCTTC. It encodes CASSAGDSGIIGYTF.

The chain recombines TRBV19 with TRBJ2-5; tentative D call: TRBD1 (6 bases). Trimming cost V 3 bases and J 5 bases, with 19 bases left between them. Germline CDR1 and CDR2: LNHDA and SQIVND (reference sequence). The CDR3 is 16 amino acids. CDR3 protein: CASSMSGAGGRETQYF. Written as DNA, the CDR3 is TGTGCCAGTAGTATGAGTGGCGCTGGGGGCAGGGAGACCCAGTACTTC. Supplemented by reference TRBV19 and TRBJ2-5, the full variable domain reads DGGITQSPKYLFRKEGQNVTLSCEQNLNHDAMYWYRQDPGQGLRLIYYSQIVNDFQKGDIAEGYSVSREKKESFPLTVTSAQKNPTAFYLCASSMSGAGGRETQYFGPGTRLLVL.

V usage is TRBV12-5 and J usage is TRBJ1-1; 7 bases align to TRBD1. V lost 1 base to trimming and J lost 5 bases; unmatched junction nucleotides: 7. The CDR3 covers 15 residues. Germline V CDR1 and CDR2: LGHNT, FRNRAP. The CDR3 sequence: CASGLGEGQTTEAFF. DNA for the CDR3: TGTGCTAGTGGTTTGGGCGAGGGACAGACGACTGAAGCTTTCTTT. The whole variable domain, remainder taken from reference TRBV12-5 and TRBJ1-1, is DARVTQTPRHKVTEMGQEVTMRCQPILGHNTVFWYRQTMMQGLELLAYFRNRAPLDDSGMPKDRFSAEMPDATLATLKIQPSEPRDSAVYFCASGLGEGQTTEAFFGQGTRLTVV.

This rearrangement joins TRBV20-1 to TRBJ1-1; tentative D call: TRBD1 (5 bases). The V end lost 5 bases, the J end lost 9 bases, and 13 bases lay between the germline ends. CDR3 length: 11 amino acids. Germline-derived CDR1 and CDR2 are DFQATT and SNEGSKA (reference sequence). CDR3 sequence reads: CSAAPGGKAFF. The CDR3 coding sequence is TGCAGTGCTGCCCCCGGGGGGAAAGCTTTCTTT.